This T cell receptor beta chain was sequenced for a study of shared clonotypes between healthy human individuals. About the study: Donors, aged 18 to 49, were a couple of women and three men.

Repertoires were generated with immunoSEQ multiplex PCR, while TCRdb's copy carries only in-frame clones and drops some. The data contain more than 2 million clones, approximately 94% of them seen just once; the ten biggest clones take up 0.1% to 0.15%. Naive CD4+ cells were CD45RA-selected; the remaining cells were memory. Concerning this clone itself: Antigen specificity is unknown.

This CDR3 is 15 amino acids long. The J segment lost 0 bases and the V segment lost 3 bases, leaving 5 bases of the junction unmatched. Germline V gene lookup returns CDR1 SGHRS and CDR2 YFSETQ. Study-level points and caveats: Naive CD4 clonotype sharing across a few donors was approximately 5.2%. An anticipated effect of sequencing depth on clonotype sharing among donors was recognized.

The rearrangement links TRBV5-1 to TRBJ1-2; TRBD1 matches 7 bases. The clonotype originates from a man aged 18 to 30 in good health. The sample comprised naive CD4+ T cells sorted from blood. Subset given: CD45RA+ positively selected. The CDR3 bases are TGCGCCAGCAGCTATGGGACAGATACTAACTATGGCTACACCTTC. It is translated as CASSYGTDTNYGYTF. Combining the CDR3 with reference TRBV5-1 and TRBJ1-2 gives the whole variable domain KAGVTQTPRYLIKTRGQQVTLSCSPISGHRSVSWYQQTPGQGLQFLFEYFSETQRNKGNFPGRFSGRQFSNSRSEMNVSTLELGDSALYLCASSYGTDTNYGYTFGSGTRLTVV.